Following are 24 T cell receptor beta chains from one sample sequenced in a study of blood T cell repertoires in COVID-19. TCRdb's table, derived via immunoSEQ multiplex PCR, lists solely in-frame clones and lacks some. The sample has some 190,000 clones, less than 80% seen once. Sequenced input: peripheral blood. The receptors originated from a woman in her forties or fifties with acute or convalescent COVID-19.

The chain carries TRBV10-2 and TRBJ2-7, with D tentatively TRBD2 (5 bases). The CDR3 consists of 12 residues. CDR1 is WSHSY, CDR2 SAAADI, per germline. Trimming pared 1 base from V and 9 bases from J, leaving 10 bases between. CDR3 loop: CASSEFNSGQYF. The CDR3 bases are TGCGCCAGCAGTGAGTTCAACAGCGGGCAGTACTTC.

This chain uses TRBV5-5 with TRBJ1-2; D is ambiguous. The CDR3 extends over 13 amino acids. The germline V gene has CDR1 SGHKS and CDR2 YYEKEE (reference sequence). Trimming took off 2 bases at V and 8 bases at J, with 13 bases between the two ends. As DNA, the CDR3 is TGTGCCAGCAGCTTAAACCCGGCGGGCGGCTACACCTTC. This sequence encodes CASSLNPAGGYTF.

The chain combines TRBV7-9 with TRBJ1-2, with 7 bases aligning to TRBD1. The germline gives CDR1 SEHNR, CDR2 FQNEAQ (reference sequence). After removal of 4 bases from V and 0 bases from J, the junction contained 11 bases not matched to a gene. This CDR3 spans 17 amino acids. CDR3 residues: CASSSLQPGTANYGYTF. The DNA for the CDR3 is TGTGCCAGCAGCTCCCTGCAGCCCGGGACAGCTAACTATGGCTACACCTTC.

The chain couples TRBV6-1 to TRBJ1-3; 7 bases are shared with TRBD1. The CDR3 covers 17 residues. The germline V gene encodes CDR1 MNHNS and CDR2 SASEGT. V was clipped by 0 bases and J by 4 bases; unmatched bases: 9. The CDR3 reads CASSEASGTVGGNTIYF. The CDR3 region has the DNA TGTGCCAGCAGTGAAGCCTCCGGGACAGTCGGGGGAAACACCATATATTTT.

This clone was seen just once. The V call is TRBV19, the J call TRBJ1-1, with a possible D match to TRBD1 (6 bases). V gave up 6 bases and J gave up 0 bases, with 17 bases separating them. Germline CDR1 LNHDA, CDR2 SQIVND (reference sequence). This CDR3 is 16 amino acids long. The CDR3 is CASSLSQGPMNTEAFF. The CDR3 DNA is TGTGCCAGTAGCCTTTCCCAGGGGCCCATGAACACTGAAGCTTTCTTT.

The genes are TRBV24-1 and TRBJ1-5; D is unresolved. CDR3 length equals 13 residues. Germline V CDR1 and CDR2: KGHDR, SFDVKD. V gave up 5 bases and J gave up 6 bases, with 10 bases separating them. The chain's CDR3 is CATSGPGGQPQHF. CDR3 DNA sequence: TGTGCCACCAGTGGGCCTGGCGGTCAGCCCCAGCATTTT.

The rearrangement uses TRBV27 and TRBJ2-3; tentatively, D is TRBD2 (6 bases). Germline CDR1 reads MNHEY; CDR2 reads SMNVEV (reference sequence). Trimming pared 5 bases from V and 5 bases from J, leaving 14 bases between. This CDR3 is built from 14 residues. The CDR3 nucleotides read TGTGCCAGCAGTCCCGGGGCGGAGGGAGATACGCAGTATTTT. It specifies CASSPGAEGDTQYF.

The chain uses TRBV4-2 and TRBJ1-1, with 7 bases fitting TRBD1. V lost 0 bases and J lost 5; bases outside the gene matches: 6. Germline CDR1 reads LGHNA; CDR2 reads YNFKEQ. The CDR3 has 15 amino acids. The CDR3 region has the DNA TGTGCCAGCAGCCAAGATGTTGCAGGGGGGACTGAAGCTTTCTTT. Residues: CASSQDVAGGTEAFF.

This chain joins TRBV6-5 and TRBJ2-4; TRBD1 agrees at 10 bases. The V gene's germline CDR1 is MNHEY and CDR2 SVGAGI. The J segment lost 8 bases and the V segment lost 0 bases, leaving 7 bases of the junction unmatched. The CDR3 sequence is 16 residues long. The chain's CDR3 is CASSYSTGTGDHIQYF. CDR3 nucleotide sequence: TGTGCCAGCAGTTACTCGACCGGGACAGGGGATCACATTCAGTACTTC.

The V gene is TRBV20-1, the J gene TRBJ2-5; 8 bases fit TRBD2. Germline CDR1 is DFQATT and CDR2 is SNEGSKA (reference sequence). The J segment lost 3 bases and the V segment lost 3 bases, leaving 12 bases of the junction unmatched. This CDR3 is built from 16 residues. Here the CDR3 reads CSASLPGGRAEETQYF. CDR3 DNA: TGCAGTGCTAGTCTACCGGGGGGGCGAGCAGAAGAGACCCAGTACTTC.

The CDR3 coding sequence is TGTGCCAGCAGTCCGTGGACTAGCGGAACCTACGAGCAGTACTTC. Translated: CASSPWTSGTYEQYF. The chain is built from TRBV28 and TRBJ2-7; 10 bases agree with TRBD2. Trimming at V came to 5 bases and at J to 2 bases, leaving 6 bases not matched to a gene. The germline gives CDR1 MDHEN, CDR2 SYDVKM. This CDR3 is built from 15 residues. The full variable domain, its missing parts supplied by reference TRBV28 and TRBJ2-7, is DVKVTQSSRYLVKRTGEKVFLECVQDMDHENMFWYRQDPGLGLRLIYFSYDVKMKEKGDIPEGYSVSREKKERFSLILESASTNQTSMYLCASSPWTSGTYEQYFGPGTRLTVT.

The rearrangement uses TRBV28 and TRBJ1-5; D unresolved. Trimming left V 7 bases short and J 2 bases short, with 15 bases between. This CDR3 is built from 15 residues. Germline loops: CDR1 MDHEN, CDR2 SYDVKM. This chain's CDR3 is CASKKGPRGNQPQHF. CDR3 in DNA: TGTGCCAGCAAAAAAGGGCCGAGGGGCAATCAGCCCCAGCATTTT.

The chain employs TRBV28 and TRBJ1-3; D not certain. V was clipped by 2 bases and J by 3 bases, with 14 bases between them. Germline CDR1 is MDHEN and CDR2 is SYDVKM. The CDR3 totals 16 residues. The CDR3 DNA reads as TGTGCCAGCAGTTTAAACGGGTTATTTGATGGAAACACCATATATTTT. Protein: CASSLNGLFDGNTIYF.

This clone came up many times. The sample has other DNA sequences that encode this CDR3 too. CDR3 sequence reads: CASSVQGGTEAFF. In nucleotides, the CDR3 is TGTGCCAGCAGCGTACAGGGCGGCACTGAAGCTTTCTTT. J is TRBJ1-1 and V is TRBV9; a possible D gene is TRBD1 (5 bases). Looked up from germline, CDR1 is SGDLS and CDR2 is YYNGEE. V was trimmed by 1 base and J by 4 bases, leaving 8 bases between them. This CDR3 comprises 13 residues.

The gene calls are TRBV29-1 and TRBJ2-2; possible D gene TRBD1, 6 bases. CDR3 length: 12 residues. V was clipped by 5 bases and J by 5 bases, with 9 bases between them. Germline V gene lookup returns CDR1 SQVTM and CDR2 ANQGSEA. CDR3 bases: TGCAGCGTTAGCAGGGGAACCGGGGAGCTGTTTTTT. Its translation is CSVSRGTGELFF.

The chain joins TRBV5-4 to TRBJ2-7; no definite D call. CDR1 SGHNT and CDR2 YYREEE come from the germline V gene (reference sequence). This CDR3 has 13 amino acids. Trimming stripped 0 bases from V and 3 bases from J, with 7 bases between. The CDR3 nucleotides are TGTGCCAGCAGCTTGGCACAGAACTACGAGCAGTACTTC. It encodes CASSLAQNYEQYF.

The sample holds a few counts of this clone. J is TRBJ2-3 and V is TRBV6-2 or TRBV6-3; 9 positions match TRBD2. Germline V CDR1 and CDR2: MNHEY, SVGEGT. J was trimmed by 6 bases and V by 6 bases; bases with no gene match: 7. The CDR3 loop spans 14 amino acids. The CDR3 sequence is CASSRSGSWDTQYF. CDR3 in DNA: TGTGCCAGCAGCCGTAGCGGGAGTTGGGATACGCAGTATTTT.

The chain has TRBV27 and TRBJ1-3, with D hard to call. Trimming pared 2 bases from V and 10 bases from J, leaving 9 bases between. The CDR3 loop spans 12 amino acids. Per germline, CDR1 MNHEY and CDR2 SMNVEV (reference sequence). CDR3 protein: CASSLGTLTIYF. CDR3 bases: TGTGCCAGCAGTTTAGGCACCCTGACCATATATTTT.

The chain links TRBV9 to TRBJ2-7; 7 nucleotides match TRBD2. The ends lost 7 bases at V and 6 bases at J; junction bases unmatched: 10. The germline CDR1 and CDR2 sequences are SGDLS and YYNGEE. The CDR3 is 13 amino acids. CDR3 nucleotides: TGTGCCAGCTCGGGCGGGGGATCCCGCGAGCAGTACTTC. It translates to CASSGGGSREQYF. Full variable domain (rest looked up from reference TRBV9 and TRBJ2-7): DSGVTQTPKHLITATGQRVTLRCSPRSGDLSVYWYQQSLDQGLQFLIQYYNGEERAKGNILERFSAQQFPDLHSELNLSSLELGDSALYFCASSGGGSREQYFGPGTRLTVT.

The CDR3 region is CASSLVRGTEAFF. CDR3 nucleotides: TGTGCCAGCAGTTTAGTAAGGGGCACTGAAGCTTTCTTT. J is TRBJ1-1 and V is TRBV12-3 or TRBV12-4; D is possibly TRBD1 (5 bases). The V end lost 1 base, the J end lost 4 bases, and 7 bases lay between the germline ends. This CDR3 has 13 amino acids.

This sequence joins TRBV6-6 and TRBJ2-7; perhaps TRBD2 as D (5 bases). Germline V gives CDR1 MNHNY, CDR2 SVGAGI (reference sequence). The CDR3 contains 12 residues. Between the trimmed V and J ends, which lost 6 bases and 2 bases, there was a span of 8 bases. CDR3: CASRSGTYEQYF. The CDR3 bases are TGTGCCAGCAGGTCCGGGACCTACGAGCAGTACTTC.

The chain employs TRBV6-1 and TRBJ2-7, with TRBD2 matching 10 bases. The CDR3 extends over 15 amino acids. Germline V gene sequence: CDR1 MNHNS, CDR2 SASEGT. The ends lost 6 bases at V and 2 bases at J; junction bases unmatched: 7. The CDR3 loop reads CASSQSSGSPYEQYF. The CDR3 region has the DNA TGTGCCAGCAGCCAATCTAGCGGGAGCCCCTACGAGCAGTACTTC.

Written as DNA, the CDR3 is TGTGCCAGCTCACCACGCCCAGGACAGGGGCGAAGCTCCTATAATTCACCCCTCCACTTT. The encoded protein is CASSPRPGQGRSSYNSPLHF. The chain employs TRBV18 and TRBJ1-6; 9 bases map to TRBD1. After removal of 1 base from V and 0 bases from J, the junction contained 10 bases not matched to a gene. Germline loops: CDR1 KGHSH, CDR2 LQKENI. The CDR3 runs 20 residues.

This clone was observed many times. The rearrangement links TRBV27 to TRBJ2-2; 14 nucleotides line up with TRBD2. The CDR3 loop spans 16 amino acids. Germline V gene data show CDR1 as MNHEY and CDR2 as SMNVEV (reference sequence). After removal of 6 bases from V and 6 bases from J, the junction contained 6 bases not matched to a gene. The CDR3 DNA follows: TGTGCCAGCAGCCCTTGGACTAGCGGGGGGTCCGGGGAGCTGTTTTTT. It is translated as CASSPWTSGGSGELFF.